The sequence of this T cell receptor beta chain was determined in a study of chemoradiotherapy in HPV16-positive cancers. The table came from immunoSEQ multiplex PCR; TCRdb's copy has only in-frame clones and leaves some out. The sample records approximately 35,000 clones, 80% to 95% being singletons. Per germline, CDR1 GTSNPN and CDR2 SVGIG (reference sequence). V was trimmed by 1 base and J by 8 bases, leaving 14 bases between them. The CDR3 sequence is 14 residues long. Repeated repertoire sampling spanned the course of chemoradiotherapy. The sequence was collected from a human donor with HPV-associated anogenital cancer. The input for sequencing was blood, taken from a patient who underwent chemoradiotherapy. The V call is TRBV30, the J call TRBJ2-2; D may match TRBD1 or TRBD2 (6 bases each). The CDR3, as DNA: TGTGCCTGGAGTGGGGGGGCGCAAGCTGGGGAGCTGTTTTTT. Its translation: CAWSGGAQAGELFF.